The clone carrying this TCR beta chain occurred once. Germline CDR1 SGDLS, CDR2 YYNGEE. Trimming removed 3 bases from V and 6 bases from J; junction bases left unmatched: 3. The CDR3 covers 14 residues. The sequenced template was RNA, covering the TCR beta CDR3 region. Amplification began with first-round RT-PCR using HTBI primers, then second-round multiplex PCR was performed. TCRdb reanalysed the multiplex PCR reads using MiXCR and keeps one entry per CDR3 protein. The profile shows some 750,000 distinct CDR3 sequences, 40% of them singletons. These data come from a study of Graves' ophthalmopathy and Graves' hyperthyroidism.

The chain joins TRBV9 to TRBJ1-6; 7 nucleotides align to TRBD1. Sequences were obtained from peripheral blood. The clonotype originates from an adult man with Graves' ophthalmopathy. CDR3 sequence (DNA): TGTGCCAGCAGCGCAGGGGACAGTAATTCACCCCTCCACTTT. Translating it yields CASSAGDSNSPLHF.